The source of this TCR beta chain is a study of PD-L1 blockade in urothelial cancer. Turning to the study itself: Chemotherapy regimens numbering 0 to 3 had been given to patients. A median tumor sample held about 1,300 T cells and 950 to 1,100 unique TCRs. Study-wide findings and caveats: The study found more tumor-infiltrating T lymphocytes in patients with durable benefit.

The data were produced by immunoSEQ multiplex PCR, yet TCRdb's version contains in-frame clones alone and is incomplete. Among 35,000 to 40,000 clones listed, roughly a third were seen once. Notes on this clone: Its antigen is as yet unknown.

CDR3 length: 13 residues. Germline loops: CDR1 MDHEN, CDR2 SYDVKM. V shed 6 bases and J 9 bases; nucleotides not matched to a gene: 7. It was locally advanced or metastatic urothelial carcinoma that patients had. This sequence originates from a man in his 60s with urothelial cancer. The gene calls are TRBV28 and TRBJ2-2; 7 bases map to TRBD1. The source material was tumor tissue, sampled before atezolizumab (anti-PD-L1) treatment. In nucleotides, the CDR3 is TGTGCCAGCAGGGCAGGGGGTACCAGGGAGCTGTTTTTT. Its translation: CASRAGGTRELFF.